This record looks at one T cell receptor beta chain sequence and its context. This specimen belongs to a study of T cell changes during pregnancy in multiple sclerosis. Here immunoSEQ multiplex PCR was the method, and the copy in TCRdb shows in-frame clones only, minus some. The sample includes 50,000 or so clones, 85% to 95% seen only once; the top ten take about 0.5%. Looked up from germline, CDR1 is MNHEY and CDR2 is SMNVEV (reference sequence). This CDR3 comprises 13 residues. V was shortened by 10 bases and J by 5 bases, with 16 bases between the two germline ends. This TCR was sampled from a female donor with multiple sclerosis, enrolled in a pregnancy study. The chain is built from TRBV27 and TRBJ2-3; a weak D match, TRBD1 (6 bases). The material sequenced was CD4+ T cells from peripheral blood mononuclear cells, taken in the second trimester of pregnancy. CDR3 protein: CAIGQNHGDTQYF. The CDR3 nucleotides read TGTGCCATCGGACAGAACCACGGAGATACGCAGTATTTT.